This TCR beta chain derives from a study of T-cell reconstitution after alpha-beta-depleted transplantation in children. Trimming removed 6 bases at V and 8 bases at J, with 12 bases between. The CDR3 runs to 11 residues. Per germline, CDR1 DFQATT and CDR2 SNEGSKA (reference sequence). Unique molecular identifiers tagged the TCRbeta library. TCRdb recomputed calls from the PCR reads with MiXCR, one row per CDR3 protein. The sample comprises about 610,000 distinct CDR3 sequences, roughly a tenth of which are singletons, and about 4.2% rests with the top ten. The clonotype comes from a human donor who donated a stem cell graft to a child with acute myeloid leukemia. V usage is TRBV20-1 and J usage is TRBJ2-3, with D maybe TRBD1 (6 bases). The sequencing here drew on PBMCs from the stem cell graft donor, taken from the stem cell graft. The CDR3 DNA is TGCAGTGCACCGGAAGGGGGTACGCAGTATTTT. It translates to CSAPEGGTQYF.